The entry below gives a single T cell receptor (beta chain) sequence along with its context. Its specificity is not known. Germline CDR1 and CDR2: MNHEY and SMNVEV (reference sequence). Losses at the gene ends were 6 bases for V and 8 bases for J; bases not matched to a gene: 8. The CDR3 is 14 residues long. The data originate from a study of cytomegalovirus exposure and HLA in healthy donors. Across the study: About 200 million T cells yielded 120 million or so unique TCR beta sequences, as an earlier analysis found. As released early, the data held about 85 million unique TCRs from HLA-typed donors. General observations from the study: Through in vitro validation, three CMV-associated chains were shown to be specific for CMV antigens.

13 Jbeta primers and 60 Vbeta primers were used for the PCR. Assay: immunoSEQ multiplex PCR; the TCRdb copy retains only in-frame clones and omits some. This listing includes about 200,000 clones. The V gene is TRBV27, the J gene TRBJ2-1; 9 bases are shared with TRBD1. The sequence derives from a girl aged 2 to 9 in good health and CMV-seropositive. Source material: PBMCs. The CDR3 DNA is TGTGCCAGCAGACGGGACAGGGATGTCGATGAGCAGTTCTTC. It is translated as CASRRDRDVDEQFF.